The clone carrying this T cell receptor beta chain occurred many times. The antigen is not known. Using CD45RO/CCR7/CD25/CD127/CD95/CD27, CD4+ naive, central memory, regulatory and stem cell-like memory cells were sorted. Since all of the isolated RNA was reverse transcribed, expressed TCRB transcripts were what got sequenced. Sequenced by immunoSEQ multiplex PCR; TCRdb stores in-frame clones only, minus some. Seen here are roughly 290,000 clones, approximately 8% observed once, and the top ten hold more than 0.8%. This sample is part of a study of beta chain features in type 1 diabetes. Study at large: On cell yields, gender and age, patients and healthy donors were similar. Study findings and constraints: A definitive answer on HLA type influencing TCRB rearrangement was not reached here. Individuals with type 1 diabetes displayed fewer insertions and more deletions at VDJ junctions.

V was pared by 4 bases and J by 7 bases, with 21 bases between. This CDR3 comprises 16 residues. The germline V gene has CDR1 LGHNA and CDR2 YSLEER. The V call is TRBV4-3, the J call TRBJ2-3; TRBD1 or TRBD2 may be the D gene (5 bases each). The specimen was central memory CD4+ T cells from blood. The source is a woman aged 18-35 years in good health. CDR3 loop: CASSPRGSGLYNTQYF. The CDR3 region has the DNA TGCGCCAGCAGCCCAAGGGGTTCAGGACTGTATAATACGCAGTATTTT.